The TCR beta chain under discussion was sequenced for a study of blood T cell repertoires in COVID-19. The CDR3 is made up of 15 amino acids. Germline V gene lookup returns CDR1 KGHSH and CDR2 LQKENI. V shed 3 bases, J shed 4 bases, and the junction held 5 bases outside the gene matches. Per the original methods: How many nucleated cells were present was estimated from reference gene primer amplification. Using immunoSEQ multiplex PCR, the repertoire was profiled, and TCRdb retains in-frame clones only, with some absent. That table supplies the V and J calls and clone size; D and trimming were determined from the DNA. The sample has about 260,000 clones, more than 75% seen once.

V is TRBV18 and J is TRBJ1-5; TRBD1 matches 8 bases. Sequenced: peripheral blood. This clonotype was sampled from a woman aged 40-49 years who had recovered from COVID-19. CDR3 coding DNA: TGTGCCAGCTCACCTCGACAGGGGTGGAATCAGCCCCAGCATTTT. It specifies CASSPRQGWNQPQHF.